The table lists the clone carrying this TCR beta chain with many counts. 5'RACE template switching added a universal primer site and UMIs to TCR cDNA. One entry per CDR3 protein results from TCRdb running MiXCR on the 5' RACE reads. The top ten hold around 0.49% of the sample, which has roughly 260,000 distinct CDR3 sequences, over 10% seen once. The sample comes from a study of T cells after yellow fever vaccination. CDR1 is SGHKS and CDR2 is YYEKEE in the germline V gene (reference sequence). The CDR3 length is 13 residues. Trimming removed 1 base from V and 2 bases from J, with 6 bases in between. This material consisted of CD4+ T cells sorted from PBMCs, taken 45 days after the yellow fever booster vaccination. The sequence derives from a man aged 25-45 years who received the YFV17D yellow fever vaccine. The genes are TRBV5-5 and TRBJ2-5; D call uncertain. Here the CDR3 reads CASSLRTQETQYF. CDR3 in DNA: TGTGCCAGCAGCTTGCGTACTCAAGAGACCCAGTACTTC.